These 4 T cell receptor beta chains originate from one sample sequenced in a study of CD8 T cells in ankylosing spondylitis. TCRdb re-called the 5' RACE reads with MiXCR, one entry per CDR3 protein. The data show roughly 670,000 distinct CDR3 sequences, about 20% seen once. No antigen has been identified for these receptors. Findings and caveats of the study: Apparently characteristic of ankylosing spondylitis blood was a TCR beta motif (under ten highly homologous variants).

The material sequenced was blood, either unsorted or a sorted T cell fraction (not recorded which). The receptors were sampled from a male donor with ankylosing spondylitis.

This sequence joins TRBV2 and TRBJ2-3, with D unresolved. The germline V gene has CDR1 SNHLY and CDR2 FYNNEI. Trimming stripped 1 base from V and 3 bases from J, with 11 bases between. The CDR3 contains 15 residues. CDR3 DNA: TGTGCCAGCAGTGAAGGCCCCCCCAGTACAGATACGCAGTATTTT. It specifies CASSEGPPSTDTQYF.

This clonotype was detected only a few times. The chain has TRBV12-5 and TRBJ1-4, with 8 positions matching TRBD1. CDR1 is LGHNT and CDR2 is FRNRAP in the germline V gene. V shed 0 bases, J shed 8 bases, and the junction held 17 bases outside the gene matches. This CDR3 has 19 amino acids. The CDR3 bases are TGTGCTAGTGGTTTGGTATCGATGGGAACAGGGGGAACTTCCGAAAAACTGTTTTTT. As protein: CASGLVSMGTGGTSEKLFF.

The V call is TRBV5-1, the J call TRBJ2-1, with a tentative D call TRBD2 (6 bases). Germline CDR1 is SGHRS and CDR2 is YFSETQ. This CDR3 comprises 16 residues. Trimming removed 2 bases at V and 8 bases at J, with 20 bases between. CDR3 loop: CASSFQRVGYNDEQFF. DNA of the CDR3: TGCGCCAGCAGCTTCCAGCGGGTTGGCTACAATGATGAGCAGTTCTTC.

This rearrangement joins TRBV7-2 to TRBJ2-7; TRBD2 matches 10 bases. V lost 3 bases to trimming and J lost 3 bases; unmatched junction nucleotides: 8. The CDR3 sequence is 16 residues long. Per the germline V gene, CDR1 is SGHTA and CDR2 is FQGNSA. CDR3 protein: CASSFKGGTSVYEQYF. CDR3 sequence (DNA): TGTGCCAGCAGCTTTAAGGGAGGGACTAGCGTCTACGAGCAGTACTTC.